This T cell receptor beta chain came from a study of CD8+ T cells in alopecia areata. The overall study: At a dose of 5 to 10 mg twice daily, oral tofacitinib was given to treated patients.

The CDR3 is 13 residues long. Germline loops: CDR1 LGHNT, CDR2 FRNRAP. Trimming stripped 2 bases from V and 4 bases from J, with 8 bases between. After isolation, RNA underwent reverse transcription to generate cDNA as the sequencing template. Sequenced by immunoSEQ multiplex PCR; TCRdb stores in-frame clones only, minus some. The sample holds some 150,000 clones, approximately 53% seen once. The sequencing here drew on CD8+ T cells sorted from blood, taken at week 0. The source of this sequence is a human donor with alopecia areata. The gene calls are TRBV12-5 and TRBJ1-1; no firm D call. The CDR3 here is CASGLNLGTEAFF. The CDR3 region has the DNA TGTGCTAGTGGTTTGAACTTGGGCACTGAAGCTTTCTTT.